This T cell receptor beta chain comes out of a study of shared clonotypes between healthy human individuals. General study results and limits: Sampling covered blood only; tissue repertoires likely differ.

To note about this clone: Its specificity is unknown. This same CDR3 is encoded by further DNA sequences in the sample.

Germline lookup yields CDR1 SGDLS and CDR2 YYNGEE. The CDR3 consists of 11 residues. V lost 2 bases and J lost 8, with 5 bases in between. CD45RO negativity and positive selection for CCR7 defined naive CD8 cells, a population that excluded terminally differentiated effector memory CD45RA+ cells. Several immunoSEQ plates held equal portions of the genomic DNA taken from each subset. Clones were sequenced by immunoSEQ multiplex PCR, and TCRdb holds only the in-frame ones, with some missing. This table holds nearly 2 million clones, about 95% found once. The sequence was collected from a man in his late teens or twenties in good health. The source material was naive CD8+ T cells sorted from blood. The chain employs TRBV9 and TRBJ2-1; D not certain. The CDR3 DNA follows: TGTGCCAGCAGCGTCGGTGATGAGCAGTTCTTC. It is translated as CASSVGDEQFF.